One sample yielded the 6 T cell receptor beta chains listed below, sequenced in a study of patients and donors after allogeneic stem cell transplantation. MiXCR, applied by TCRdb to the RT-PCR reads, yields one record per CDR3 protein. The data show 100,000 to 120,000 distinct CDR3 sequences, around 35% seen once. Sequenced sample: blood, either unsorted or a sorted T cell fraction (not recorded which). Receptor source: a human donor who was either an allogeneic HSCT recipient or a stem cell or donor lymphocyte infusion donor (not recorded which). It is not recorded whose cells these are; they may come from a transplant donor.

The DNA of the CDR3 is TGCAGCGTTGAAGATTATCGGTTCGGGGAGACCCAGTACTTC. Its protein is CSVEDYRFGETQYF. This chain connects TRBV29-1 to TRBJ2-5; D gene ambiguous. Germline V gene lookup returns CDR1 SQVTM and CDR2 ANQGSEA. Deletions cut 0 bases from V and 5 bases from J, with 13 bases between. The CDR3 totals 14 residues.

V is TRBV10-3 and J is TRBJ2-7; D call uncertain. The CDR3 has 12 amino acids. Germline lookup yields CDR1 ENHRY and CDR2 SYGVKD. The V end was cut by 3 bases, the J end by 0 bases, with 3 bases between. The DNA of the CDR3 is TGTGCCATCAGTGACTCCTCCTACGAGCAGTACTTC. Amino acid sequence: CAISDSSYEQYF.

V gene TRBV4-3 combines with J gene TRBJ2-2; 10 positions agree with TRBD1. CDR3 size: 17 residues. Germline V gene sequence: CDR1 LGHNA, CDR2 YSLEER. Trimming cost V 6 bases and J 2 bases; bases outside gene matches: 9. The CDR3 sequence is CASSPRDRGANTGELFF. Here the CDR3 DNA reads TGCGCCAGCAGTCCTCGGGACAGGGGCGCTAACACCGGGGAGCTGTTTTTT.

The chain has TRBV15 and TRBJ2-7; TRBD2 might be the D (5 bases). Trimming removed 5 bases from V and 1 base from J, with 9 bases in between. Germline V gene sequence: CDR1 LNHNV, CDR2 YYDKDF (reference sequence). The CDR3 extends over 13 amino acids. The CDR3 nucleotides read TGTGCCACCAGCCCTGGGAGTTCCTACGAGCAGTACTTC. It translates to CATSPGSSYEQYF.

The J gene is TRBJ2-1, the V gene TRBV6-6, with a possible D match to TRBD2 (6 bases). V lost 6 bases to trimming and J lost 7 bases, with 25 bases between them. The V gene's germline CDR1 is MNHNY and CDR2 SVGAGI (reference sequence). CDR3 length: 17 residues. CDR3 DNA: TGTGCCAGCAGACGTCGGGATTCCACGGGAGTAAGGAATGAGCAGTTCTTC. It translates to CASRRRDSTGVRNEQFF.

The chain links TRBV7-2 to TRBJ2-1; D is undetermined. V gave up 2 bases and J gave up 9 bases, with 11 bases separating them. The CDR3 consists of 13 residues. The germline V gene has CDR1 SGHTA and CDR2 FQGNSA. The CDR3 loop reads CASSLYGYGEQFF. The CDR3 DNA sequence: TGTGCCAGCAGCTTATACGGATATGGTGAGCAGTTCTTC.